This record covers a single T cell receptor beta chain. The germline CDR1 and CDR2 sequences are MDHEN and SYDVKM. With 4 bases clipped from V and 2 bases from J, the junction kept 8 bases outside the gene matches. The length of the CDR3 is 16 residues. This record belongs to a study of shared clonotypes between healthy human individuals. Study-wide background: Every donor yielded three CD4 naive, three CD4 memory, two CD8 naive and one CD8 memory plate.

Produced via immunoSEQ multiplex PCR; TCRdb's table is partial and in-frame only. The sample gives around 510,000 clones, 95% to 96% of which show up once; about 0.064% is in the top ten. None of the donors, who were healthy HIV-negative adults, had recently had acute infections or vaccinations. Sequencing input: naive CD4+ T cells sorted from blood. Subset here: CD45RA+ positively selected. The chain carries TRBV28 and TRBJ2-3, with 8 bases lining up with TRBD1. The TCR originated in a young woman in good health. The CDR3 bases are TGTGCCAGCAGTTACGACAGGGGATTCGACACAGATACGCAGTATTTT. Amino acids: CASSYDRGFDTDTQYF.